The clone carrying this TCR beta chain was found many times. The data originate from a study of response to subunit inactivated influenza vaccine. TCRdb re-called the RT-PCR reads with MiXCR, one entry per CDR3 protein. This sample has roughly 500,000 distinct CDR3 sequences, with roughly 25% found just once. The CDR3 totals 15 residues. The V gene end was trimmed by 6 bases and the J gene end by 5 bases; junction bases not matched to a gene: 7. These data were likewise used in another study, on T cells expressing NK-cell markers. As that report states: Libraries used 5'RACE template switching adding universal primer site and UMIs.

The source of this sequence is a man aged 45 to 65 who received an inactivated influenza vaccine. The sample in question was CD4+ T cells sorted from PBMCs, obtained 11 to 12 days after vaccination. The V call is TRBV12-3 or TRBV12-4, the J call TRBJ2-2; 9 bases fit TRBD2. This CDR3 reads CASSLSSGKTGELFF. The CDR3 DNA reads TGTGCCAGCAGCCTTTCTAGCGGGAAGACCGGGGAGCTGTTTTTT.